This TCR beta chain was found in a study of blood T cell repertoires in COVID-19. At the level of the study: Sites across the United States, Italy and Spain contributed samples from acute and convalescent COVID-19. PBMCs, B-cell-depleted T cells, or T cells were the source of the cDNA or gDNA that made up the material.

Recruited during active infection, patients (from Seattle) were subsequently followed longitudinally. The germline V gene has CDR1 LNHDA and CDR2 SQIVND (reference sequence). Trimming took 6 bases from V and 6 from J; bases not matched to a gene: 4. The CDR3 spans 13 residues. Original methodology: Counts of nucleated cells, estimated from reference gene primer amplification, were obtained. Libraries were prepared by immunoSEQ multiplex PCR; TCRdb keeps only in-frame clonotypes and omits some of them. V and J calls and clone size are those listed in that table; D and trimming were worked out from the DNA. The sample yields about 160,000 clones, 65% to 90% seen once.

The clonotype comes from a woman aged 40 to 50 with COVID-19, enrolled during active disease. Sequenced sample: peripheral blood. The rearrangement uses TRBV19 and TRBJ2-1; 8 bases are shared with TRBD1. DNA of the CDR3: TGTGCCAGTAGGCCCACAGGGGGCAATGAGCAGTTCTTC. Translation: CASRPTGGNEQFF.